The TCR beta chain described here comes from a study of T cell responses to AZD1222 COVID-19 vaccine. Overall study findings and caveats: Vaccine-associated CD4 TCRs spanned spike, dominant at 160-218 and 743-854. Elevations in Spike-specific TCR breadth and depth followed administration of two AZD1222 doses. Researchers took repertoire samples only after the peak T cell response had come. It should be noted that donors were predominantly white British and more often female, and clonal diversity was possibly underestimated.

Measured with immunoSEQ multiplex PCR; TCRdb has only the in-frame clones, and not every one. This table has approximately 81,000 clones, 85% to 95% appearing once. Unmatched junction bases numbered 3, after V lost 8 bases and J lost 5 bases. Germline V gene sequence: CDR1 MDHEN, CDR2 SYDVKM. There are 13 residues in the CDR3. About this clone: Its antigen is unknown.

The sample was peripheral blood, taken on day 0 of MenACWY control vaccination. The receptor was isolated from an adult in good health. V is TRBV28 and J is TRBJ1-6; 7 bases align to TRBD1. The CDR3 loop is CASQGGNNSPLHF. The CDR3 nucleotides are TGTGCCAGCCAGGGGGGTAATAATTCACCCCTCCACTTT.